What follows is one T cell receptor beta chain and its context. Its recognized antigen is unknown. It has no much larger one-base neighbor in the sample; base qualities were not kept. This entry belongs to a study of human CD4 T cells and Enterobacteriaceae (dated by TCRdb to 2018 to 2020). Summary of the overall study and its limitations: The reactivity of ex vivo clonotypes was inferred solely by matching the nucleotide sequences of those clonotypes to CFSE-low cultures from the same donors. In ex vivo samples, clonotypes with broad cross-reactivity seemed more expanded than specific clonotypes, as 11 of 19 and about 60% of the roughly 35 fell within the top 5%.

Ex vivo total memory CD4+ samples were sequenced at deep level, with detection sensitivity of one cell in 200,000. The QIAamp DNA Micro Kit was used to extract genomic DNA from cell pellets, and spectrophotometry was used to check the DNA quantity and purity. The immunoSEQ multiplex PCR assay was used to amplify the TCR Vbeta CDR3 regions. Amplicons were sequenced on the Illumina HiSeq platform. The retrieved sequences were 87 nucleotides long and included the CDR3 region. On the study's bioinformatics: A unique productive TCR Vbeta nucleotide sequence was defined as a clonotype and was quantified by productive template frequency from ImmunoSEQ Analyzer V3.0. Expanded clonotypes were defined by a threshold at the top 5th percentile of each frequency-ranked repertoire. Repertoire overlap was computed as Chao-Jaccard with the R package fossil and visualized by nonmetric multidimensional scaling with the R package MASS. TCRdb holds this immuneACCESS table with in-frame rearrangements only. Some clones are missing; in checked studies, unresolved V genes explain under half, and the rest has no known cause. D and trimming were read from the DNA, whereas the V and J calls and clone size are those reported in that table. This sample holds some 30,000 clones; approximately 80% were observed only once. The ten largest clones capture about 1.5% of the sample.

The CDR3 sequence holds 13 residues, the cysteine and phenylalanine included. Kept here is only the CDR3 DNA, which spans 39 bases and is read in frame from base 1. Based on the germline V gene (reference sequence), the CDR1 and CDR2 sequences are MNHEY and SMNVEV. The trim is 7 bases for V and 2 bases for J, with a gap of 10 bases between the germline ends. Memory CD4+ T cells, defined as all CD4+ cells except CD45RA+CCR7+CD95- naive cells, were FACS-sorted on a FACSAria III to over 95% purity. Healthy donor blood was obtained from blood donation centers in Switzerland. Positive selection with CD4 and CD14 magnetic microbeads was used to enrich total CD4+ T cells and monocytes. CD8+, CD14+, CD16+, CD56+, CD19+ and CD25-bright cells were excluded before sorting. To assess in vivo expansion of bacteria-reactive clonotypes, total memory CD4+ T cells from two blood donors were sequenced directly ex vivo. Ficoll-Paque Plus was used to isolate peripheral blood mononuclear cells from donor blood.

Here the chain combines TRBV27 and TRBJ2-3, with no reliable assignment of the D segment. The sequence derives from a human donor in good health. The source material was memory CD4+ T cells from blood. The label giving this sample's cell subset or site can be read as: total memory CD4 T cells sorted directly ex vivo, unstimulated. This receptor carries the CDR3 CASTPNPTDTQYF. The base sequence is TGTGCCAGCACCCCTAACCCCACAGATACGCAGTATTTT.